A single sample gave rise to the 20 T cell receptor beta chains below, sequenced in a study of cytomegalovirus exposure and HLA in healthy donors. The primer mix had 60 Vbeta and 13 Jbeta primers. The method was immunoSEQ multiplex PCR; TCRdb's version includes in-frame clones alone and lacks a portion of them. The sample shows nearly 110,000 clones, 60% to 75% of them seen only once. Specimen: PBMCs. The receptors here all came from a male donor in good health and CMV-seropositive.

CDR3 sequence: CASSLGGRNYEQYF. The DNA of the CDR3 is TGCGCCAGCAGCTTGGGCGGGAGGAACTACGAGCAGTACTTC. This chain connects TRBV5-1 to TRBJ2-7, with TRBD2 matching 8 bases. There are 14 residues in the CDR3. Germline V gene data show CDR1 as SGHRS and CDR2 as YFSETQ. The trim removed 0 bases at V and 3 bases at J, leaving 2 bases unmatched.

This clone has only one observation. The chain recombines TRBV20-1 with TRBJ1-2, with D uncertain. Germline V gives CDR1 DFQATT, CDR2 SNEGSKA (reference sequence). The CDR3 extends over 10 amino acids. V shed 2 bases and J shed 5 bases, with 3 bases lying between them. The CDR3 bases are TGCAGTGCTAGACCGTATGGCTACACCTTC. Translating it yields CSARPYGYTF.

The rearrangement joins TRBV19 to TRBJ2-2; D is perhaps TRBD2 (5 bases). This CDR3 comprises 13 residues. The germline gives CDR1 LNHDA, CDR2 SQIVND (reference sequence). V was shortened by 9 bases and J by 2 bases, with 10 bases between the two germline ends. The CDR3 DNA sequence: TGTGCCAGCGACTATGCCAACACCGGGGAGCTGTTTTTT. This codes for CASDYANTGELFF.

The V gene is TRBV4-2, the J gene TRBJ2-3; 12 nucleotides line up with TRBD2. This CDR3 is 15 amino acids long. The germline CDR1 and CDR2 sequences are LGHNA and YNFKEQ. Unmatched junction bases numbered 5, after V lost 3 bases and J lost 7 bases. The CDR3 loop reads CASSQGTSGPNTQYF. CDR3 in DNA: TGTGCCAGCAGCCAGGGGACTAGCGGGCCGAATACGCAGTATTTT.

The chain links TRBV30 to TRBJ2-1; 11 nucleotides match TRBD2. CDR3 size: 20 residues. Germline assignment: CDR1 GTSNPN and CDR2 SVGIG (reference sequence). Trimming removed 3 bases from V and 5 bases from J; junction bases left unmatched: 21. The CDR3 protein is CAWSSNSLAGGRRANNEQFF. In DNA, the CDR3 is TGTGCCTGGAGCTCAAACTCCCTAGCGGGAGGCCGACGGGCAAACAATGAGCAGTTCTTC.

J is TRBJ1-6 and V is TRBV27, with 7 positions matching TRBD1. The CDR3 runs to 15 residues. The V and J ends lost 3 bases and 10 bases, in that order; junction bases with no gene match: 9. CDR1 is MNHEY, CDR2 SMNVEV, per germline (reference sequence). CDR3 protein: CASSFFSGGGSPLHF. In DNA form, the CDR3 reads TGTGCCAGCAGTTTTTTTTCAGGGGGTGGCTCACCCCTCCACTTT.

This clone was seen a handful of times. DNA of the CDR3: TGCGCCAGCAGCCAAGGGGTAACTGGGGCCAACGTCCTGACTTTC. It codes for CASSQGVTGANVLTF. This rearrangement joins TRBV5-1 to TRBJ2-6; perhaps TRBD1 as D (5 bases). CDR3 length equals 15 residues. Germline V gives CDR1 SGHRS, CDR2 YFSETQ. V was pared by 4 bases and J by 2 bases, with 10 bases between.

Note on this clone: One junction end disagrees with the germline gene, perhaps due to a read error. V and J are TRBV5-1 and TRBJ2-3; 9 bases line up with TRBD2. Germline V CDR1 and CDR2: SGHRS, YFSETQ. The CDR3 runs to 16 residues. The CDR3 here is CASNLAPLAGTDTQYF. In nucleotides, the CDR3 is TGCGCCAGCAACTTGGCTCCCCTAGCGGGGACAGATACGCAGTATTTT. Drawing the rest from reference TRBV5-1 and TRBJ2-3, the complete variable domain is KAGVTQTPRYLIKTRGQQVTLSCSPISGHRSVSWYQQTPGQGLQFLFEYFSETQRNKGNFPGRFSGRQFSNSRSEMNVSTLELGDSALYLCASNLAPLAGTDTQYFGPGTRLTVL.

The rearrangement joins TRBV28 to TRBJ2-5, with 12 nucleotides matching TRBD2. The ends lost 5 bases at V and 4 bases at J; junction bases unmatched: 14. Germline loops: CDR1 MDHEN, CDR2 SYDVKM. The CDR3 runs 18 residues. In DNA form, the CDR3 reads TGTGCCAGCAGTGCAGGCGGGCTAGCGGGGGGGCGTGGAGAGACCCAGTACTTC. Protein: CASSAGGLAGGRGETQYF. The complete variable domain, with remaining parts taken from reference TRBV28 and TRBJ2-5, reads DVKVTQSSRYLVKRTGEKVFLECVQDMDHENMFWYRQDPGLGLRLIYFSYDVKMKEKGDIPEGYSVSREKKERFSLILESASTNQTSMYLCASSAGGLAGGRGETQYFGPGTRLLVL.

The rearrangement links TRBV19 to TRBJ2-1, with 13 bases identical to TRBD2. The junction had 21 bases not matched to a gene; V was cut back by 7 bases and J by 0 bases. The length of the CDR3 is 22 residues. Germline CDR1 LNHDA, CDR2 SQIVND (reference sequence). Here the CDR3 reads CASKPHGTSRTSGRSSYNEQFF. CDR3 DNA: TGTGCCAGTAAACCACATGGGACATCCCGGACTAGCGGGAGAAGCTCCTACAATGAGCAGTTCTTC.

This clone was detected a few times. The J gene is TRBJ1-5, the V gene TRBV18; D possibly corresponds to TRBD1 (5 bases). Germline CDR1 reads KGHSH; CDR2 reads LQKENI. The CDR3 loop spans 14 amino acids. Trimming stripped 2 bases from V and 5 bases from J, with 10 bases between. This CDR3 reads CASSPRQGHQPQHF. The CDR3 DNA reads TGTGCCAGCTCACCAAGGCAGGGTCATCAGCCCCAGCATTTT.

The V gene is TRBV6-5, the J gene TRBJ1-5, with D possibly being TRBD1 (5 bases). The ends were cut back, 0 bases at V and 3 bases at J, with 6 bases in the middle. Per germline, CDR1 MNHEY and CDR2 SVGAGI. This CDR3 contains 14 residues. CDR3 bases: TGTGCCAGCAGTTACTCAGGGGCCAATCAGCCCCAGCATTTT. As protein: CASSYSGANQPQHF.

The V and J genes are TRBV7-2 and TRBJ1-1, with 7 bases aligning to TRBD1. Losses at the gene ends were 8 bases for V and 1 base for J; bases not matched to a gene: 7. CDR3 size: 14 residues. Germline lookup yields CDR1 SGHTA and CDR2 FQGNSA. CDR3 in DNA: TGTGCCAGCGGATTACAGGGGTGGAACACTGAAGCTTTCTTT. The encoded protein is CASGLQGWNTEAFF.

This chain joins TRBV25-1 and TRBJ2-1; weak D call: TRBD1 (5 bases). V was cut by 2 bases and J by 8 bases, with 7 bases left in between. Looked up from germline, CDR1 is MGHDK and CDR2 is SYGVNS. The CDR3 contains 12 residues. CDR3 nucleotides: TGTGCCAGCAGTGAACTAGGGGATGAGCAGTTCTTC. This encodes CASSELGDEQFF.

The chain is built from TRBV7-9 and TRBJ2-7; tentatively, D is TRBD2 (5 bases). V was pared by 8 bases and J by 2 bases, with 19 bases between. Germline values: CDR1 SEHNR, CDR2 FQNEAQ (reference sequence). This CDR3 contains 15 residues. CDR3 nucleotide sequence: TGTGCCAGCGCATCCGGGGTAGGGCCCACCTACGAGCAGTACTTC. This codes for CASASGVGPTYEQYF.

The V call is TRBV5-1, the J call TRBJ1-4, with D possibly matching TRBD1 (5 bases). Germline CDR1 SGHRS, CDR2 YFSETQ. The CDR3 loop spans 15 amino acids. Trimming left V 4 bases short and J 2 bases short, with 12 bases between. The CDR3: CASSTRGGTNEKLFF. CDR3 bases: TGCGCCAGCAGCACCCGGGGGGGGACTAATGAAAAACTGTTTTTT.

A word on this clone: Other nucleotide sequences from this sample produce the same CDR3. This chain links TRBV4-3 with TRBJ2-7; D might be TRBD2 (6 bases). The CDR3 runs 15 residues. Deletions cut 1 base from V and 1 base from J, with 11 bases between. Germline V gene data show CDR1 as LGHNA and CDR2 as YSLEER. The DNA for the CDR3 is TGCGCCAGCAGCCAAGGGGTTAGCGGATCCTACGAGCAGTACTTC. Translated, it gives CASSQGVSGSYEQYF.

The V and J genes are TRBV12-5 and TRBJ2-3; D ambiguous. The V end was cut by 2 bases, the J end by 1 base, with 4 bases between. Germline V gene sequence: CDR1 LGHNT, CDR2 FRNRAP. The CDR3 covers 13 residues. CDR3 loop: CASGLTGTDTQYF. CDR3 nucleotide sequence: TGTGCTAGTGGTTTGACAGGCACAGATACGCAGTATTTT.

The chain recombines TRBV25-1 with TRBJ2-7, with TRBD2 as a possible D gene (5 bases). The V and J ends lost 8 bases and 3 bases respectively, with 11 bases between them. The V gene's germline CDR1 is MGHDK and CDR2 SYGVNS. The CDR3 sequence is 12 residues long. CDR3 in amino acids: CASATGGYEQYF. In nucleotides, the CDR3 is TGTGCCAGCGCCACTGGAGGCTACGAGCAGTACTTC.

A remark on this clone: The conserved phenylalanine or tryptophan normally closing the CDR3 is absent here, so this likely arose from a read error. No DNA is shown, since the ends of the CDR3 on it are uncertain; the CDR3 is the one TCRdb lists. The chain joins TRBV5-8 to TRBJ1-4; the table's D call, TRBD1, has no DNA check behind it. Germline V gene data show CDR1 as SGHTS and CDR2 as YDEGEE. The CDR3 is 13 residues long, ends included. CDR3 sequence: CASSQLPFDSRTI.